The 27 T cell receptor beta chains listed next were all sequenced from one sample in a study of breast tumors, draining lymph nodes, adjacent tissues listed by TCRdb under 2016. The library relied on multiplex PCR. Data came from an Illumina HiSeq 2000. The public reads were run again by TCRdb, first through fastp at Q25 and then through MiXCR, and only productive beta chains were kept. Each record represents a unique CDR3 protein, reported with the most common genes and DNA among its rows. The sample profile shows some 97,000 distinct CDR3 sequences; around 20% of them were found once. The biggest ten clones account for around 1.3% of the sample. Lymph node samples were obtained from the axillary draining lymph nodes of breast cancer patients. The specimen was axillary lymph node tissue. The source of these receptors is a female donor with breast cancer. Some clones in this sample may be carry-over from other donors' samples.

Turning to this clonotype: This may stem from a read error, because a much larger clone lies one nucleotide away. The rearrangement links TRBV6-2 or TRBV6-3 to TRBJ2-1, with a weak D call TRBD1 (6 bases). CDR3 length equals 17 residues. Trimming removed 2 bases at V and 0 bases at J, with 14 bases between. Germline V lookup: CDR1 MNHEY, CDR2 SVGEGT. The CDR3 DNA is TGTGCCAGCAGTTACGCTGCAGGGGCCAGCTCCTACAATGAGCAGTTCTTC. This gives the protein CASSYAAGASSYNEQFF.

The chain carries TRBV20-1 and TRBJ1-6; weak D call: TRBD1 (5 bases). Germline-derived CDR1 and CDR2 are DFQATT and SNEGSKA (reference sequence). CDR3 length: 13 residues. Trimming shortened V by 3 bases and J by 8 bases, and 11 bases separated the two germline ends. The CDR3 DNA reads TGCAGTGCTAGTAAGGGGCGGGATTCACCCCTCCACTTT. The encoded protein is CSASKGRDSPLHF.

This clonotype was picked up many times. The J gene is TRBJ2-5, the V gene TRBV5-1; 9 bases match TRBD1. The CDR3 totals 14 residues. CDR1 SGHRS and CDR2 YFSETQ come from the germline V gene. V dropped 1 base and J dropped 5; count of bases not matched to a gene: 3. Here the CDR3 reads CASSLWTGEETQYF. The CDR3 DNA follows: TGCGCCAGCAGCTTGTGGACAGGGGAGGAGACCCAGTACTTC. Together with reference TRBV5-1 and TRBJ2-5, the CDR3 gives the full variable domain: KAGVTQTPRYLIKTRGQQVTLSCSPISGHRSVSWYQQTPGQGLQFLFEYFSETQRNKGNFPGRFSGRQFSNSRSEMNVSTLELGDSALYLCASSLWTGEETQYFGPGTRLLVL.

In this sample, this clonotype turned up a few times. This chain uses TRBV27 with TRBJ2-5; TRBD1 or TRBD2 may be the D gene (5 bases each). The germline CDR1 and CDR2 sequences are MNHEY and SMNVEV (reference sequence). This CDR3 has 15 amino acids. Trimming shortened V by 4 bases and J by 0 bases, and 12 bases separated the two germline ends. The CDR3 loop reads CASSSGPTDQETQYF. The CDR3 nucleotides read TGTGCCAGCAGTTCGGGACCGACTGACCAAGAGACCCAGTACTTC.

This clonotype was picked up many times. V usage is TRBV9 and J usage is TRBJ2-5; D is unclear. The CDR3 loop spans 12 amino acids. Trimming removed 7 bases at V and 4 bases at J, with 11 bases between. In germline, CDR1 is SGDLS, CDR2 YYNGEE. The CDR3: CASGPSGETQYF. CDR3 coding DNA: TGTGCCAGCGGCCCCAGTGGAGAGACCCAGTACTTC.

This clonotype occurred many times. The gene calls are TRBV10-3 and TRBJ1-2; 12 bases align to TRBD1. Germline trimming cut 6 bases from V and 0 bases from J; bases unmatched to any gene: 11. The germline CDR1 and CDR2 sequences are ENHRY and SYGVKD. The CDR3 is 18 amino acids. The CDR3 DNA sequence: TGTGCCATCAGAGGCATCACGGGACAGGGGGCCTCTAACTATGGCTACACCTTC. Protein product: CAIRGITGQGASNYGYTF.

This clonotype appeared many times. The chain carries TRBV6-1 and TRBJ1-5; 7 positions agree with TRBD1. The V gene end was trimmed by 5 bases and the J gene end by 1 base; junction bases not matched to a gene: 8. Germline loops: CDR1 MNHNS, CDR2 SASEGT. CDR3 length equals 16 residues. CDR3 nucleotides: TGTGCCAGCAGTAGACAGACAGGGAGGAGCAATCAGCCCCAGCATTTT. It specifies CASSRQTGRSNQPQHF.

This clonotype was recorded many times. CDR3: CASRTPGTTNPYEQYF. CDR3 coding DNA: TGTGCCAGCAGAACCCCCGGGACTACCAATCCCTACGAGCAGTACTTC. The chain joins TRBV27 to TRBJ2-7, with 7 positions matching TRBD2. The trim removed 6 bases at V and 2 bases at J, leaving 13 bases unmatched. Germline V gene lookup returns CDR1 MNHEY and CDR2 SMNVEV (reference sequence). This CDR3 is built from 16 residues.

About this clonotype: A much larger clone sits a single nucleotide away, making a read error possible. The rearrangement uses TRBV3-1 and TRBJ2-3, with D possibly matching TRBD2 (6 bases). Germline V gene sequence: CDR1 LGHDT, CDR2 YNNKEL (reference sequence). The CDR3 runs 16 residues. The DNA of the CDR3 is TGTGCCGGCAGCCAAACCCAAACTAGCCGCACAGATACGCAGTATTTT. It yields the protein CAGSQTQTSRTDTQYF.

A note on this clonotype: A much larger clone lies one base from this, so it may be a read error. The chain combines TRBV19 with TRBJ1-2; D unresolved. The V and J ends lost 1 base and 5 bases respectively, with 8 bases between them. This CDR3 has 13 residues. Germline CDR1 reads LNHDA; CDR2 reads SQIVND (reference sequence). The CDR3 sequence is CASSIALQYGYTF. The CDR3 DNA sequence: TGTGCCAGTAGTATAGCACTGCAATATGGCTACACCTTC.

Many counts were recorded for this clonotype. CDR3 in DNA: TGTGCCAGCAGTTGGGACAGGACACTACCCTATGGCTACACCTTC. It is translated as CASSWDRTLPYGYTF. The chain couples TRBV27 to TRBJ1-2, with 8 bases matching TRBD1. Germline V lookup: CDR1 MNHEY, CDR2 SMNVEV (reference sequence). J was trimmed by 4 bases and V by 4 bases; bases with no gene match: 8. The CDR3 runs 15 residues.

This clonotype came up a few times. This sequence joins TRBV11-3 and TRBJ2-2; the D gene is possibly TRBD1 (6 bases). The CDR3 is 15 residues long. The ends were cut back, 5 bases at V and 4 bases at J, with 14 bases in the middle. The germline CDR1 and CDR2 sequences are SGHNT and YENEEA. CDR3 DNA sequence: TGTGCCAGCAGCGCCGGTGACAGGCCCACCGGGGAGCTGTTTTTT. Translated, it gives CASSAGDRPTGELFF.

This clonotype was observed many times. CDR3 coding DNA: TGTGCCAGCAGTGAAGCATGGGGGAGGGGAGCATATGGCTACACCTTC. Protein sequence: CASSEAWGRGAYGYTF. The V and J genes are TRBV6-1 and TRBJ1-2; a possible D gene is TRBD1 (5 bases). The CDR3 contains 16 residues. Per germline, CDR1 MNHNS and CDR2 SASEGT. Trimming left V 0 bases short and J 5 bases short, with 16 bases between.

Many counts were recorded for this clonotype. The chain employs TRBV5-8 and TRBJ1-5, with no clear D. Germline CDR1 reads SGHTS; CDR2 reads YDEGEE. This CDR3 is 16 amino acids long. The V end lost 3 bases, the J end lost 6 bases, and 19 bases lay between the germline ends. CDR3 protein: CASSYRASGLGQPQHF. Written as DNA, the CDR3 is TGTGCCAGCAGCTACCGGGCCAGTGGACTTGGTCAGCCCCAGCATTTT.

This clonotype was seen many times. This chain joins TRBV5-1 and TRBJ2-5; D ambiguous. Germline CDR1 SGHRS, CDR2 YFSETQ. V was cut by 5 bases and J by 2 bases, with 7 bases left in between. The CDR3 has 12 amino acids. The CDR3, as DNA: TGCGCCAGCAGTCGACCTCAAGAGACCCAGTACTTC. Translating gives CASSRPQETQYF.

The J gene is TRBJ2-2, the V gene TRBV28, with TRBD1 matching over 7 bases. The CDR3 runs 13 residues. Germline trimming cut 6 bases from V and 9 bases from J; bases unmatched to any gene: 7. The germline V gene encodes CDR1 MDHEN and CDR2 SYDVKM. The CDR3 region is CASRAGGGRELFF. The CDR3 DNA sequence: TGTGCCAGCAGGGCAGGGGGTGGTCGGGAGCTGTTTTTT.

This clonotype was seen only a few times. A much bigger clone sits one base away, suggesting this may be a read error. The chain combines TRBV11-1 with TRBJ2-7, with D unclear. The CDR3 consists of 14 residues. Germline assignment: CDR1 SGHAT and CDR2 FQDESV (reference sequence). The CDR3 coding sequence is TGTGCCAGCAGCTTTGCAGGACCCTCCCACGAGCAGTACTTC. Translated, it gives CASSFAGPSHEQYF.

This clonotype was seen many times. The chain combines TRBV10-3 with TRBJ2-3; 10 positions match TRBD1. The CDR3 length is 14 residues. The germline V gene has CDR1 ENHRY and CDR2 SYGVKD. Unmatched junction bases numbered 5, after V lost 8 bases and J lost 3 bases. CDR3 region: CAIRDRGQTDTQYF. The CDR3 DNA reads TGTGCCATCCGGGACAGGGGACAAACAGATACGCAGTATTTT.

This clonotype was picked up many times. V and J are TRBV4-1 and TRBJ1-2; D is uncertain. Looked up from germline, CDR1 is MGHRA and CDR2 is YSYEKL. The CDR3 spans 12 residues. V lost 5 bases to trimming and J lost 4 bases, with 8 bases between them. The DNA for the CDR3 is TGCGCCAGCAGCTCCCATAGCTATGGCTACACCTTC. The encoded protein is CASSSHSYGYTF.

This clonotype occurred many times. V gene TRBV5-1 combines with J gene TRBJ2-7, with 14 bases aligning to TRBD2. Trimming cost V 4 bases and J 2 bases; bases outside gene matches: 23. This CDR3 is built from 22 residues. Germline CDR1 and CDR2: SGHRS and YFSETQ. In DNA, the CDR3 is TGCGCCAGCAGCCACCCAGGACAGGGGTGGACTAGCGGGAGGTCCTCCCCCTACGAGCAGTACTTC. Encoded protein: CASSHPGQGWTSGRSSPYEQYF.

This clonotype occurred many times. This sequence joins TRBV7-9 and TRBJ1-3; D is uncertain. This CDR3 comprises 10 residues. Trimming pared 10 bases from V and 4 bases from J, leaving 5 bases between. Germline V CDR1 and CDR2: SEHNR, FQNEAQ (reference sequence). The CDR3: CATEGNTIYF. In DNA, the CDR3 is TGTGCCACCGAAGGAAACACCATATATTTT.

This clonotype was seen at least ten times. V is TRBV28 and J is TRBJ2-5; 8 nucleotides agree with TRBD1. Germline CDR1 is MDHEN and CDR2 is SYDVKM. The CDR3 is made up of 14 amino acids. Losses at the gene ends were 4 bases for V and 2 bases for J; bases not matched to a gene: 3. The CDR3 protein is CASSWTGPQETQYF. DNA for the CDR3: TGTGCCAGCAGTTGGACAGGGCCACAAGAGACCCAGTACTTC. Full variable domain (remainder filled in from reference TRBV28 and TRBJ2-5): DVKVTQSSRYLVKRTGEKVFLECVQDMDHENMFWYRQDPGLGLRLIYFSYDVKMKEKGDIPEGYSVSREKKERFSLILESASTNQTSMYLCASSWTGPQETQYFGPGTRLLVL.

This clonotype occurred a few times. A read error may be the cause here, since a much bigger clone is one base away. Given the absence of the conserved phenylalanine or tryptophan at the CDR3 end, a read error is likely. The CDR3 loop is CASRTRGETQYL. CDR3 nucleotide sequence: TGTGCCAGCAGGACCAGGGGGGAGACCCAGTACCTC. The rearrangement joins TRBV7-9 to TRBJ2-5; 7 nucleotides align to TRBD1. Germline-derived CDR1 and CDR2 are SEHNR and FQNEAQ (reference sequence). The ends lost 6 bases at V and 5 bases at J; junction bases unmatched: 3. CDR3 length: 12 amino acids.

Regarding this clonotype: A much bigger clone sits one base away, suggesting this may be a read error. No conserved phenylalanine or tryptophan is present at the end of the CDR3, so a read error is the likely explanation. This sequence joins TRBV11-3 and TRBJ2-2; D is unclear. V dropped 0 bases and J dropped 6 bases, with 8 bases sitting between them. This CDR3 is built from 14 residues. CDR1 is SGHNT and CDR2 is YENEEA in the germline V gene. The CDR3 DNA reads TGTGCCAGCAGCTTAGAGGGGTTAGCCGGGGAGCTGTTTTTA. Its protein is CASSLEGLAGELFL.

This clonotype was detected many times. The chain is built from TRBV2 and TRBJ2-1, with 9 bases aligning to TRBD1. Germline CDR1 is SNHLY and CDR2 is FYNNEI. The junction had 11 bases not matched to a gene; V was cut back by 7 bases and J by 10 bases. This CDR3 has 14 amino acids. Here the CDR3 DNA reads TGTGCCAGCAAGGGGACAGGGAGTCGACCCGAGCAGTTCTTC. This codes for CASKGTGSRPEQFF. Variable domain in full (rest from reference TRBV2 and TRBJ2-1): EPEVTQTPSHQVTQMGQEVILRCVPISNHLYFYWYRQILGQKVEFLVSFYNNEISEKSEIFDDQFSVERPDGSNFTLKIRSTKLEDSAMYFCASKGTGSRPEQFFGPGTRLTVL.

Many counts were recorded for this clonotype. V and J are TRBV4-1 and TRBJ1-2, with D unresolved. Germline V gene sequence: CDR1 MGHRA, CDR2 YSYEKL. The ends were cut back, 0 bases at V and 6 bases at J, with 14 bases in the middle. CDR3 length equals 15 residues. The CDR3 sequence: CASSQDGGFVHGYTF. CDR3 DNA: TGCGCCAGCAGCCAAGATGGAGGTTTCGTCCATGGCTACACCTTC.

This clonotype showed up many times. The chain recombines TRBV7-9 with TRBJ2-1; D gene uncertain. Germline V gene lookup returns CDR1 SEHNR and CDR2 FQNEAQ (reference sequence). The length of the CDR3 is 14 residues. V lost 5 bases and J lost 3, with 11 bases in between. CDR3 coding DNA: TGTGCCAGCAGCCTGACTGGGTTCTACAATGAGCAGTTCTTC. It translates to CASSLTGFYNEQFF. Together with reference TRBV7-9 and TRBJ2-1, the CDR3 gives the full variable domain: DTGVSQNPRHKITKRGQNVTFRCDPISEHNRLYWYRQTLGQGPEFLTYFQNEAQLEKSRLLSDRFSAERPKGSFSTLEIQRTEQGDSAMYLCASSLTGFYNEQFFGPGTRLTVL.